Presented here are 22 T cell receptor beta chains from one specimen sequenced in a study of blood T cell repertoires in COVID-19. Assay used: immunoSEQ multiplex PCR; TCRdb lists only in-frame clones, some missing. The sample lists approximately 260,000 clones, about 80% occurring once. Sequencing was performed on peripheral blood. The receptors shown here come from a human donor in a cohort sampled during active COVID-19.

V is TRBV24-1 and J is TRBJ1-6; no reliable D call. V lost 4 bases to trimming and J lost 9 bases, with 12 bases between them. The CDR3 contains 14 residues. Germline V gene lookup returns CDR1 KGHDR and CDR2 SFDVKD. This chain's CDR3 is CATSDSGAGSPLHF. The CDR3, as DNA: TGTGCCACCAGTGACTCGGGTGCGGGTTCACCCCTCCACTTT.

This rearrangement joins TRBV7-2 to TRBJ2-2; D is possibly TRBD2 (6 bases). Per germline, CDR1 SGHTA and CDR2 FQGNSA. The CDR3 is 16 amino acids. V was shortened by 1 base and J by 4 bases, with 13 bases between the two germline ends. The CDR3: CASSLDRGISTGELFF. The CDR3 DNA follows: TGTGCCAGCAGCTTAGATCGGGGGATTTCCACCGGGGAGCTGTTTTTT.

The CDR3 is CASSPRDSNGPQETQYF. The DNA of the CDR3 is TGTGCCAGCAGCCCACGGGACAGTAACGGCCCCCAAGAGACCCAGTACTTC. The chain uses TRBV4-2 and TRBJ2-5, with 7 nucleotides matching TRBD1. V lost 4 bases to trimming and J lost 1 base; unmatched junction nucleotides: 12. The CDR3 consists of 17 residues. Germline CDR1 LGHNA, CDR2 YNFKEQ.

The chain couples TRBV6-6 to TRBJ2-5; D unclear. CDR1 is MNHNY and CDR2 is SVGAGI in the germline V gene (reference sequence). The CDR3 contains 12 residues. V lost 8 bases, J lost 2 bases, and 9 bases lay in between. The CDR3, as DNA: TGTGCCAGCTCCCCCTTACAAGAGACCCAGTACTTC. Amino acid sequence: CASSPLQETQYF.

V gene TRBV27 combines with J gene TRBJ2-3, with D perhaps TRBD2 (5 bases). CDR3 size: 14 residues. Trimming stripped 6 bases from V and 5 bases from J, with 15 bases between. Per the germline V gene, CDR1 is MNHEY and CDR2 is SMNVEV (reference sequence). The DNA of the CDR3 is TGTGCCAGCAGCCGCGGGCGTCTAGAAGATACGCAGTATTTT. Its protein is CASSRGRLEDTQYF.

This clone appeared once. The chain employs TRBV7-4 and TRBJ1-5, with D unclear. Looked up from germline, CDR1 is SGHVT and CDR2 is SQSDAQ. The length of the CDR3 is 12 residues. V lost 5 bases, J lost 14 bases, and 16 bases lay in between. The CDR3 loop reads CASSLPARPKHF. The CDR3 nucleotides are TGTGCCAGCAGCCTCCCGGCGCGGCCGAAGCATTTT.

This rearrangement joins TRBV5-1 to TRBJ1-1, with D unclear. The ends were cut back, 0 bases at V and 1 base at J, with 10 bases in the middle. CDR3 length equals 15 residues. Germline CDR1 SGHRS, CDR2 YFSETQ. The CDR3 spells CASSLEFSGNTEAFF. The CDR3 DNA sequence: TGCGCCAGCAGCTTGGAGTTCTCGGGGAACACTGAAGCTTTCTTT.

The rearrangement links TRBV28 to TRBJ2-7, with 9 bases identical to TRBD1. This CDR3 is built from 17 residues. Germline V gene lookup returns CDR1 MDHEN and CDR2 SYDVKM. J was trimmed by 4 bases and V by 4 bases; bases with no gene match: 14. The CDR3 protein is CASSSFTPGQGSYEQYF. CDR3 coding DNA: TGTGCCAGCAGTTCCTTTACCCCGGGACAGGGTTCATACGAGCAGTACTTC.

The chain is built from TRBV19 and TRBJ1-5; 7 positions agree with TRBD1. Germline trimming cut 4 bases from V and 1 base from J; bases unmatched to any gene: 7. Germline CDR1 reads LNHDA; CDR2 reads SQIVND (reference sequence). The CDR3 is 16 residues long. The CDR3 loop reads CASSTRQGMSNQPQHF. The CDR3 coding sequence is TGTGCCAGTAGTACGAGACAGGGTATGAGCAATCAGCCCCAGCATTTT. The full variable domain, in which reference TRBV19 and TRBJ1-5 provide the parts outside the CDR3, is DGGITQSPKYLFRKEGQNVTLSCEQNLNHDAMYWYRQDPGQGLRLIYYSQIVNDFQKGDIAEGYSVSREKKESFPLTVTSAQKNPTAFYLCASSTRQGMSNQPQHFGDGTRLSIL.

The chain is built from TRBV28 and TRBJ1-2; 11 nucleotides align to TRBD1. The CDR3 is 14 amino acids. Germline CDR1 MDHEN, CDR2 SYDVKM. V shed 10 bases, J shed 1 base, and the junction held 5 bases outside the gene matches. The CDR3 DNA is TGTGCCATAGAGGGGACAGGGGGTAACTATGGCTACACCTTC. Its protein is CAIEGTGGNYGYTF.

The J gene is TRBJ2-5, the V gene TRBV29-1; 12 positions agree with TRBD2. The germline V gene encodes CDR1 SQVTM and CDR2 ANQGSEA. The CDR3 covers 13 residues. After removal of 5 bases from V and 5 bases from J, the junction contained 3 bases not matched to a gene. The CDR3 nucleotides are TGCAGCGTTCGGACTAGCGGGGCTGAGACCCAGTACTTC. Its protein product is CSVRTSGAETQYF.

This rearrangement joins TRBV3-1 (or the pseudogene TRBV3-2) to TRBJ2-3; D remains unclear. Trimming left V 4 bases short and J 2 bases short, with 7 bases between. The CDR3 has 13 residues. Germline V gives CDR1 LGHDT, CDR2 YNNKEL (reference sequence). CDR3 residues: CASSPAHTDTQYF. CDR3 sequence (DNA): TGTGCCAGCAGCCCAGCGCACACAGATACGCAGTATTTT.

The J gene is TRBJ2-1, the V gene TRBV6-5, with 8 bases identical to TRBD2. With 7 bases clipped from V and 6 bases from J, the junction kept 8 bases outside the gene matches. CDR3 length: 14 residues. CDR1 MNHEY and CDR2 SVGAGI come from the germline V gene. The CDR3 reads CASTYGGASNEQFF. The CDR3 DNA reads TGTGCCAGCACCTACGGGGGGGCGAGCAATGAGCAGTTCTTC.

V is TRBV19 and J is TRBJ2-3; D may be TRBD2 (6 bases). From germline, CDR1 is LNHDA and CDR2 SQIVND (reference sequence). V gave up 6 bases and J gave up 6 bases, with 16 bases separating them. The CDR3 sequence is 14 residues long. CDR3 DNA: TGTGCCAGTAGCATTCTAGCGTCCGCGGATACGCAGTATTTT. This encodes CASSILASADTQYF.

This CDR3 reads CASSLVWASRFPTDTQYF. DNA of the CDR3: TGTGCCAGCAGCTTGGTTTGGGCTAGCCGATTCCCAACAGATACGCAGTATTTT. V and J are TRBV5-5 and TRBJ2-3; perhaps TRBD2 as D (5 bases). Germline loops: CDR1 SGHKS, CDR2 YYEKEE (reference sequence). Trimming took off 0 bases at V and 3 bases at J, with 20 bases between the two ends. CDR3 length equals 18 residues.

This chain connects TRBV19 to TRBJ2-5, with 8 bases matching TRBD1. CDR1 and CDR2 (germline): LNHDA, SQIVND (reference sequence). The CDR3 loop spans 16 amino acids. Unmatched junction bases numbered 11, after V lost 6 bases and J lost 2 bases. The CDR3 region is CASSARTGKPQETQYF. Written as DNA, the CDR3 is TGTGCCAGTAGCGCTCGGACAGGGAAACCACAAGAGACCCAGTACTTC. Full variable domain (missing parts from reference TRBV19 and TRBJ2-5): DGGITQSPKYLFRKEGQNVTLSCEQNLNHDAMYWYRQDPGQGLRLIYYSQIVNDFQKGDIAEGYSVSREKKESFPLTVTSAQKNPTAFYLCASSARTGKPQETQYFGPGTRLLVL.

The chain combines TRBV7-9 with TRBJ1-3; D might be TRBD1 (6 bases). Germline V gene sequence: CDR1 SEHNR, CDR2 FQNEAQ (reference sequence). This CDR3 has 15 residues. With 1 base removed from V and 4 bases from J, the gap between germline ends came to 11 bases. The CDR3 coding sequence is TGTGCCAGCAGCTTAGGCCAGGGGCAAGGAAACACCATATATTTT. Residues: CASSLGQGQGNTIYF.

This sequence joins TRBV6-2 or TRBV6-3 and TRBJ2-1; 14 nucleotides line up with TRBD2. V shed 2 bases, J shed 6 bases, and the junction held 6 bases outside the gene matches. CDR3 length: 17 amino acids. Germline CDR1 is MNHEY and CDR2 is SVGEGT. DNA of the CDR3: TGTGCCAGCAGTTACGCCGGGACTAGCGGGGGCCGCAATGAGCAGTTCTTC. Translating it yields CASSYAGTSGGRNEQFF.

This clone was observed a handful of times. V and J are TRBV6-1 and TRBJ1-6; D possibly corresponds to TRBD1 (5 bases). This CDR3 contains 16 residues. The germline gives CDR1 MNHNS, CDR2 SASEGT. The V gene lost 4 bases and the J gene lost 7 bases, with 17 bases spanning the gap. DNA for the CDR3: TGTGCCAGCAGTGCACTATTTGGGGGGTGGAATTCACCCCTCCACTTT. This gives the protein CASSALFGGWNSPLHF.

This sequence joins TRBV6-1 and TRBJ2-1, with 8 nucleotides matching TRBD1. Losses at the gene ends were 7 bases for V and 7 bases for J; bases not matched to a gene: 9. CDR1 MNHNS and CDR2 SASEGT come from the germline V gene. The CDR3 is 14 amino acids. The CDR3 protein is CASIFGQGVNEQFF. The CDR3 region has the DNA TGTGCCAGCATTTTCGGACAGGGTGTGAATGAGCAGTTCTTC.

The genes are TRBV4-2 and TRBJ2-5; TRBD2 is a possible D gene (7 bases). The CDR3 has 13 residues. Germline V gene sequence: CDR1 LGHNA, CDR2 YNFKEQ. V was clipped by 4 bases and J by 5 bases, with 11 bases between them. The CDR3, as DNA: TGTGCCAGCAGCCTCGGGGGGCCGGAGACCCAGTACTTC. This sequence encodes CASSLGGPETQYF.

The chain has TRBV19 and TRBJ1-4, with 9 bases identical to TRBD1. The CDR3 sequence is 13 residues long. Germline values: CDR1 LNHDA, CDR2 SQIVND (reference sequence). V was clipped by 7 bases and J by 8 bases; unmatched bases: 5. DNA for the CDR3: TGTGCCAGTAACCGGGACAGGGCAGAAAAACTGTTTTTT. Translation: CASNRDRAEKLFF.